Presented here are 30 T cell receptor beta chains from one specimen sequenced in a study of blood T cell repertoires in COVID-19. The repertoire was sequenced with immunoSEQ multiplex PCR; TCRdb's copy has only in-frame clones and lacks some. The data show 47,000 or so clones, with about 86% seen just once and under 25% held by the top ten. The specimen was peripheral blood. The receptors derive from a woman older than 75 with COVID-19, enrolled during active disease.

The chain combines TRBV27 with TRBJ2-7, with D hard to call. Trimming removed 3 bases from V and 3 bases from J, with 15 bases in between. The CDR3 has 15 residues. Germline values: CDR1 MNHEY, CDR2 SMNVEV (reference sequence). DNA for the CDR3: TGTGCCAGCAGTTTCACCGGGTCCTGGAACTACGAGCAGTACTTC. Protein product: CASSFTGSWNYEQYF.

This rearrangement joins TRBV9 to TRBJ1-6; TRBD1 might be the D (6 bases). Germline CDR1 reads SGDLS; CDR2 reads YYNGEE. Trimming stripped 4 bases from V and 5 bases from J, with 22 bases between. The CDR3 totals 18 residues. The DNA of the CDR3 is TGTGCCAGCAGCTCGGGGTTAGGGGGTCGAGGGAATAATTCACCCCTCCACTTT. Protein product: CASSSGLGGRGNNSPLHF.

The rearrangement joins TRBV2 to TRBJ2-2; D is possibly TRBD2 (5 bases). Germline assignment: CDR1 SNHLY and CDR2 FYNNEI. The ends were cut back, 6 bases at V and 1 base at J, with 6 bases in the middle. The CDR3 has 13 amino acids. The CDR3 DNA follows: TGTGCCAGCAGCACTAGGAACACCGGGGAGCTGTTTTTT. This gives the protein CASSTRNTGELFF.

The chain combines TRBV29-1 with TRBJ2-1; unclear D gene. V lost 6 bases and J 0 bases, leaving 12 bases between the germline ends. Germline V gives CDR1 SQVTM, CDR2 ANQGSEA. This CDR3 is 14 amino acids long. CDR3 in amino acids: CSVLVTSSYNEQFF. CDR3 DNA: TGCAGCGTCCTAGTTACGAGCTCCTACAATGAGCAGTTCTTC.

The chain couples TRBV4-2 to TRBJ2-3; 14 bases fit TRBD2. J lost 5 bases, V lost 1 base, and 8 bases had no gene match. CDR1 and CDR2 from the germline V gene are LGHNA and YNFKEQ. CDR3 length: 18 amino acids. In DNA, the CDR3 is TGTGCCAGCAGCCAAGCCGGGACTAGCGGGAGTCGAGAAGATACGCAGTATTTT. Encoded protein: CASSQAGTSGSREDTQYF.

The V call is TRBV4-1, the J call TRBJ1-2; no firm D call. CDR1 MGHRA and CDR2 YSYEKL come from the germline V gene. The length of the CDR3 is 14 residues. V dropped 1 base and J dropped 4 bases, with 10 bases sitting between them. The CDR3 protein is CASSQGGGFYGYTF. The CDR3 bases are TGCGCCAGCAGCCAAGGAGGTGGTTTCTATGGCTACACCTTC.

This clone has only a few counts. The chain carries TRBV28 and TRBJ1-6; TRBD1 matches 9 bases. This CDR3 contains 16 residues. Germline trimming cut 6 bases from V and 9 bases from J; bases unmatched to any gene: 12. From germline, CDR1 is MDHEN and CDR2 SYDVKM. The CDR3 spells CASSPWPTGGASPLHF. CDR3 in DNA: TGTGCCAGCAGCCCTTGGCCGACAGGGGGAGCTTCACCCCTCCACTTT.

The CDR3 reads CATSDLRGVGGNTIYF. The CDR3 nucleotides read TGTGCCACCAGTGATTTGCGCGGGGTTGGGGGGAACACCATATATTTT. The chain uses TRBV24-1 and TRBJ1-3, with D possibly matching TRBD1 (5 bases). This CDR3 has 16 residues. Trimming took off 0 bases at V and 7 bases at J, with 15 bases between the two ends. Germline CDR1 and CDR2: KGHDR and SFDVKD.

In regard to this clone: An end of the junction does not agree with germline; a read error may underlie this. The genes are TRBV28 and TRBJ1-1; maybe TRBD1 (5 bases). The CDR3 extends over 11 amino acids. Germline assignment: CDR1 MDHEN and CDR2 SYDVKM. CDR3 in DNA: TGTGCCAGCAGTTCCATCGTGTGGGGCACATTT. This codes for CASSSIVWGTF.

This chain links TRBV29-1 with TRBJ2-7; D possibly corresponds to TRBD1 (6 bases). V was clipped by 6 bases and J by 1 base, with 10 bases between them. CDR1 SQVTM and CDR2 ANQGSEA come from the germline V gene. The CDR3 has 12 residues. CDR3 nucleotides: TGCAGCGTCCCGACAGGATCCTACGAGCAGTACTTC. Residues: CSVPTGSYEQYF.

DNA of the CDR3: TGTGCCAGCAGCCAAGAATCGTACTCGTGGGAGCAGTACTTC. Translation gives CASSQESYSWEQYF. This sequence joins TRBV14 and TRBJ2-7; D is unclear. Looked up from germline, CDR1 is SGHDN and CDR2 is FVKESK. The V and J ends lost 0 bases and 7 bases respectively, with 13 bases between them. This CDR3 has 14 residues.

J is TRBJ2-2 and V is TRBV7-3, with 7 bases matching TRBD1. The CDR3 loop spans 16 amino acids. J gave up 6 bases and V 1 base, and 8 bases lay outside the gene matches. Germline CDR1 SGHTA, CDR2 FQGTGA. The CDR3 sequence is CASSLNSPGGAGELFF. The CDR3 bases are TGTGCCAGCAGCTTAAACTCTCCAGGGGGAGCCGGGGAGCTGTTTTTT.

The rearrangement uses TRBV19 and TRBJ2-1; tentatively, D is TRBD2 (6 bases). The CDR3 extends over 17 amino acids. V was trimmed by 6 bases and J by 0 bases, leaving 18 bases between them. CDR1 LNHDA and CDR2 SQIVND come from the germline V gene (reference sequence). CDR3 sequence: CASRISGTPSSYNEQFF. DNA for the CDR3: TGTGCCAGTAGGATCTCCGGGACTCCGAGCTCCTACAATGAGCAGTTCTTC.

This clone came up a few times. The rearrangement links TRBV7-2 to TRBJ2-3; D might be TRBD2 (6 bases). The CDR3 contains 16 residues. Deletions cut 0 bases from V and 2 bases from J, with 12 bases between. Germline lookup yields CDR1 SGHTA and CDR2 FQGNSA. This CDR3 reads CASSLASGLYTDTQYF. The CDR3 bases are TGTGCCAGCAGCTTAGCCAGCGGGCTATACACAGATACGCAGTATTTT.

This chain joins TRBV30 and TRBJ1-5; 9 bases align to TRBD1. The CDR3 contains 14 residues. In germline, CDR1 is GTSNPN, CDR2 SVGIG (reference sequence). With V trimmed by 2 bases and J by 7 bases, 6 bases remained unmatched. CDR3 amino acids: CAWSKGQGGQPQHF. The DNA of the CDR3 is TGTGCCTGGAGTAAGGGACAGGGTGGCCAGCCCCAGCATTTT.

V is TRBV5-6 and J is TRBJ1-6, with 8 bases matching TRBD1. The CDR3 length is 16 residues. Trimming took 4 bases from V and 7 from J; bases not matched to a gene: 10. Germline CDR1 SGHDT, CDR2 YYEEEE. The CDR3 DNA reads TGTGCCAGCAGCCGAGACAGGGGAGGAAGGAATTCACCCCTCCACTTT. This gives the protein CASSRDRGGRNSPLHF.

This chain uses TRBV9 with TRBJ2-1, with TRBD2 identical over 7 bases. Germline CDR1 SGDLS, CDR2 YYNGEE. The CDR3 covers 15 residues. V gave up 2 bases and J gave up 4 bases; unmatched junction bases: 6. The CDR3 DNA reads TGTGCCAGCAGCGTGGAGCGGGAAAGATACAATGAGCAGTTCTTC. Amino acid sequence: CASSVERERYNEQFF.

The chain uses TRBV5-6 and TRBJ2-5; D possibly corresponds to TRBD1 (5 bases). The CDR3 extends over 15 amino acids. Deletions cut 4 bases from V and 5 bases from J, with 18 bases between. The germline V gene encodes CDR1 SGHDT and CDR2 YYEEEE. In DNA, the CDR3 is TGTGCCAGCAGCAAGGACCCCAGGGTCGGGGAGACCCAGTACTTC. Its protein product is CASSKDPRVGETQYF.

The chain uses TRBV13 and TRBJ2-3; D might be TRBD2 (6 bases). This CDR3 is 15 amino acids long. Trimming took off 3 bases at V and 0 bases at J, with 10 bases between the two ends. Per the germline V gene, CDR1 is PRHDT and CDR2 is FYEKMQ (reference sequence). CDR3 coding DNA: TGTGCCAGCAGCTTTCGGAGCGGGAGCACAGATACGCAGTATTTT. Residues: CASSFRSGSTDTQYF.

The chain couples TRBV30 to TRBJ1-2, with 7 positions matching TRBD1. The ends lost 5 bases at V and 2 bases at J; junction bases unmatched: 8. The germline V gene encodes CDR1 GTSNPN and CDR2 SVGIG (reference sequence). CDR3 length: 14 residues. The CDR3 reads CAWGLGRGNYGYTF. CDR3 coding DNA: TGTGCCTGGGGCCTGGGCAGGGGGAACTATGGCTACACCTTC.

The rearrangement joins TRBV30 to TRBJ2-2; TRBD2 matches at 8 bases. V shed 5 bases, J shed 7 bases, and the junction held 15 bases outside the gene matches. Germline V gives CDR1 GTSNPN, CDR2 SVGIG (reference sequence). This CDR3 spans 16 amino acids. CDR3: CAWLPAGREAVGELFF. The CDR3 bases are TGTGCCTGGCTCCCGGCAGGGCGGGAGGCAGTCGGGGAGCTGTTTTTT.

Written as DNA, the CDR3 is TGTGCCAGCAGTCCCGGGACTAGCGGGGGGGGGACCCAGTACTTC. Protein product: CASSPGTSGGGTQYF. The J gene is TRBJ2-5, the V gene TRBV27, with TRBD2 identical over 16 bases. J gave up 7 bases and V 5 bases, and 4 bases lay outside the gene matches. There are 15 residues in the CDR3. CDR1 is MNHEY, CDR2 SMNVEV, per germline (reference sequence).

The chain has TRBV19 and TRBJ1-5; the D gene is possibly TRBD1 (5 bases). The CDR3 sequence is 13 residues long. Germline CDR1 and CDR2: LNHDA and SQIVND (reference sequence). V dropped 7 bases and J dropped 7 bases, with 14 bases sitting between them. The DNA for the CDR3 is TGTGCCAGTAATCAGGGATGGCGACAGCCCCAGCATTTT. As protein: CASNQGWRQPQHF.

The chain carries TRBV7-9 and TRBJ2-1, with 8 bases fitting TRBD2. Germline V gives CDR1 SEHNR, CDR2 FQNEAQ (reference sequence). V was pared by 2 bases and J by 8 bases, with 14 bases of the junction left unmatched. The CDR3 loop spans 17 amino acids. The CDR3: CASSLSIAGNGWDEQFF. The CDR3 bases are TGTGCCAGCAGCTTATCGATAGCGGGAAATGGCTGGGATGAGCAGTTCTTC.

The chain links TRBV14 to TRBJ1-2; 7 positions match TRBD1. This CDR3 region has 16 residues. Trimming took 0 bases from V and 8 from J; bases not matched to a gene: 12. In germline, CDR1 is SGHDN, CDR2 FVKESK. The CDR3 region is CASSQDWGRQGGGYTF. The CDR3 DNA sequence: TGTGCCAGCAGCCAAGATTGGGGTAGACAGGGAGGAGGCTACACCTTC.

The chain couples TRBV6-5 to TRBJ2-4, with D tentatively TRBD1 (5 bases). V lost 10 bases and J lost 0, with 10 bases in between. Germline assignment: CDR1 MNHEY and CDR2 SVGAGI. The CDR3 runs to 13 residues. CDR3 nucleotide sequence: TGTGCCACCAAGGGGCTAGCCAAAAACATTCAGTACTTC. Its protein is CATKGLAKNIQYF.

The rearrangement links TRBV4-1 to TRBJ1-1, with D tentatively TRBD1 (6 bases). Germline lookup yields CDR1 MGHRA and CDR2 YSYEKL. The CDR3 sequence is 14 residues long. The germline V and J ends were trimmed by 4 bases and 4 bases, with 13 bases remaining between them. The CDR3 bases are TGCGCCAGCAGCCGCTCAGGGGCGAGCACTGAAGCTTTCTTT. It yields the protein CASSRSGASTEAFF.

This sequence joins TRBV11-2 and TRBJ1-4, with D tentatively TRBD1 (6 bases). V lost 1 base and J 6 bases, leaving 18 bases between the germline ends. This CDR3 contains 17 residues. Germline CDR1 is SGHAT and CDR2 is FQNNGV. The CDR3 here is CASSLASGTGIHEKLFF. CDR3 in DNA: TGTGCCAGCAGCTTAGCCTCCGGAACAGGGATACATGAAAAACTGTTTTTT. The complete variable domain, with remaining parts taken from reference TRBV11-2 and TRBJ1-4, reads EAGVAQSPRYKIIEKRQSVAFWCNPISGHATLYWYQQILGQGPKLLIQFQNNGVVDDSQLPKDRFSAERLKGVDSTLKIQPAKLEDSAVYLCASSLASGTGIHEKLFFGSGTQLSVL.

The chain uses TRBV18 and TRBJ1-5; TRBD1 aligns across 10 bases. CDR1 and CDR2 (germline): KGHSH, LQKENI. J was trimmed by 1 base and V by 2 bases; bases with no gene match: 2. CDR3 length equals 16 residues. The CDR3 loop is CASSPWDRGSNQPQHF. DNA of the CDR3: TGTGCCAGCTCACCATGGGACAGGGGAAGCAATCAGCCCCAGCATTTT. Supplemented by reference TRBV18 and TRBJ1-5, the full variable domain reads NAGVMQNPRHLVRRRGQEARLRCSPMKGHSHVYWYRQLPEEGLKFMVYLQKENIIDESGMPKERFSAEFPKEGPSILRIQQVVRGDSAAYFCASSPWDRGSNQPQHFGDGTRLSIL.

The CDR3 region has the DNA TGTGCCAGCAGCCGATCGGCTAGCGGCTCCTACGAGCAGTACTTC. Protein product: CASSRSASGSYEQYF. V gene TRBV7-6 combines with J gene TRBJ2-7, with 7 nucleotides matching TRBD2. The CDR3 has 15 amino acids. Germline CDR1 reads SGHVS; CDR2 reads FNYEAQ. V gave up 5 bases and J gave up 0 bases; unmatched junction bases: 7.